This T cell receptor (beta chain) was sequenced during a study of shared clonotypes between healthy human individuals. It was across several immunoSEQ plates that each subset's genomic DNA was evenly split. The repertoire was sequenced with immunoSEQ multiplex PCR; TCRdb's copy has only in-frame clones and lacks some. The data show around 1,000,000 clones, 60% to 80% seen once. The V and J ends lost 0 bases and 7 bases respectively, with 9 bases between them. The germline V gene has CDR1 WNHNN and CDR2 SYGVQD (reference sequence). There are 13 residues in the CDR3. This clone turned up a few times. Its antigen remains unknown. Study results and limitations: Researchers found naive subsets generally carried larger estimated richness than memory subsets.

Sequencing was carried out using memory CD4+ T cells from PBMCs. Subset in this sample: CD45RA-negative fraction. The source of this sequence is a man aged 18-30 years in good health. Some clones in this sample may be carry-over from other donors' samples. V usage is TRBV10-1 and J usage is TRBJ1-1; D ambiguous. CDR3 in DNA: TGCGCCAGCAGTGAGTCGTTAAGTGGTGAAGCTTTCTTT. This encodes CASSESLSGEAFF.